This TCR beta chain comes out of a study of OX40 agonist ivuxolimab in advanced cancers. In the study overall: Subjects had a mean age of approximately 60 years, with a range of about 23 to 90; less than 90% were male. Partial responses were recorded for three patients, including one with hepatocellular carcinoma and two with cutaneous melanoma. Findings of the study overall: In general, CD8+ T cells held more expanded clones than CD4+ did, on average.

Germline CDR1 is KGHSH and CDR2 is LQKENI. The CDR3 length is 16 residues. V shed 3 bases, J shed 1 base, and the junction held 8 bases outside the gene matches. The protocol was immunoSEQ multiplex PCR, while the TCRdb copy is restricted to in-frame clones and leaves out a portion. The sample contains approximately 80,000 clones, about 88% of which appear only once. A note on this clone: Its cognate antigen is unknown.

The chain uses TRBV18 and TRBJ1-1; 7 bases match TRBD1. This sequence was found in an adult with an advanced solid tumor such as melanoma, head and neck, liver or kidney cancer. This specimen consisted of CD4+ or CD8+ T cells sorted from blood, obtained in a trial of the OX40 agonist ivuxolimab. As DNA, the CDR3 is TGTGCCAGCTCACCGGCGACAGGGCGGGGGAACACTGAAGCTTTCTTT. This gives the protein CASSPATGRGNTEAFF.